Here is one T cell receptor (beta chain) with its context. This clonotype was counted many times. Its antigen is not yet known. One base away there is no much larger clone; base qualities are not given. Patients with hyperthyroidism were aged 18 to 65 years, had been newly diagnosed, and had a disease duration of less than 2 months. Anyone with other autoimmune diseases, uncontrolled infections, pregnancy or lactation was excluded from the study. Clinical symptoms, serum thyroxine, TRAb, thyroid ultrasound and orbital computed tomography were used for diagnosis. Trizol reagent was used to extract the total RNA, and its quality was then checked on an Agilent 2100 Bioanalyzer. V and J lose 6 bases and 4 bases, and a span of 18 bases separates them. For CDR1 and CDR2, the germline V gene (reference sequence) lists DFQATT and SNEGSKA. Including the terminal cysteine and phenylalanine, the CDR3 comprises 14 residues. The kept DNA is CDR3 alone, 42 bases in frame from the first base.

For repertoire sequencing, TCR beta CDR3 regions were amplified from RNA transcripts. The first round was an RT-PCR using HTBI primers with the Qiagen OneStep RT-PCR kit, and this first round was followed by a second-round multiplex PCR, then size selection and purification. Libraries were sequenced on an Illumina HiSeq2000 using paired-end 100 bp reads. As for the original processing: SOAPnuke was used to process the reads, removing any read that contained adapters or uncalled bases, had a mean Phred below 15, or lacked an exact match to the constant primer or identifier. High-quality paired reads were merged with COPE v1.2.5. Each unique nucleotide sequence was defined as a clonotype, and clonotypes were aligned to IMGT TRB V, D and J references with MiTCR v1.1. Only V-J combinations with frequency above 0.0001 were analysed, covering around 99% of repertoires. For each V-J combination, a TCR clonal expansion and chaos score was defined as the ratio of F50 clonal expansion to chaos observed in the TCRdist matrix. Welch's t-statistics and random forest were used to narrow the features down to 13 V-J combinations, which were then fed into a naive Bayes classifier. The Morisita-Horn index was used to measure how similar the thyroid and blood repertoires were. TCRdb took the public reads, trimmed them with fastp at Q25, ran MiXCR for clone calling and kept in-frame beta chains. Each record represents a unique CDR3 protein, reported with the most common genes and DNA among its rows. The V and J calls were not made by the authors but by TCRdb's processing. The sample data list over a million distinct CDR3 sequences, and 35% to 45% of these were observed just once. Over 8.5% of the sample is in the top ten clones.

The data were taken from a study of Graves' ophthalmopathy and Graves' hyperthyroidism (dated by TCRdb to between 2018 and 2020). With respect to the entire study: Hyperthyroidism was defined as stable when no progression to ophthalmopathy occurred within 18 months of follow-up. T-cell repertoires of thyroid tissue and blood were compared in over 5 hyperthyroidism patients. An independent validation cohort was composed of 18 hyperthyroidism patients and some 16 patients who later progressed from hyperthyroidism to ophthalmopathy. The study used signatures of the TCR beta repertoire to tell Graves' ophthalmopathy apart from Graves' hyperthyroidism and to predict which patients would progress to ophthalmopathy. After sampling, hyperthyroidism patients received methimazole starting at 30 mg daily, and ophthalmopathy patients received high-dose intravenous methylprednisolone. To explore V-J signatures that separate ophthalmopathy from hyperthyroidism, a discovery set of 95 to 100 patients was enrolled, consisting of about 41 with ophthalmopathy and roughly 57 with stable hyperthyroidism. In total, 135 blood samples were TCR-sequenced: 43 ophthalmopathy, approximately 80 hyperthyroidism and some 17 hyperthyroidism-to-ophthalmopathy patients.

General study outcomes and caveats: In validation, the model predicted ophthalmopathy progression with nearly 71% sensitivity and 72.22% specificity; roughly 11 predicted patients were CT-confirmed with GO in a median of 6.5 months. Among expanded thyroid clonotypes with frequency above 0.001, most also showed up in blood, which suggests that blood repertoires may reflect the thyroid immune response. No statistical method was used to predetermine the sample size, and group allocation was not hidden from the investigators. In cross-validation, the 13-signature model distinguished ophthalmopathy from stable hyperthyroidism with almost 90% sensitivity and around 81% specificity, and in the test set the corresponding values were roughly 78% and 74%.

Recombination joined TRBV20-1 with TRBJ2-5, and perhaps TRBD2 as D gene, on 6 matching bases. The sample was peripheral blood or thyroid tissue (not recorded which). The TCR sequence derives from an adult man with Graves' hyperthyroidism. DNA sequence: TGCAGTGCCCTAGCCCCTCGGGGGAGAGAGACCCAGTACTTC. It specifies CSALAPRGRETQYF.